One and the same sample provided the 10 T cell receptor beta chains below, sequenced in a study of T cells in Graves' hyperthyroidism and ophthalmopathy. It was RNA transcripts that yielded the amplified TCR beta CDR3 regions. HTBI primers were the set used in a first-round RT-PCR of the TCR CDR3. TCRdb called the multiplex PCR reads again in MiXCR, with one record for every CDR3 protein. The sample has around 600,000 distinct CDR3 sequences, approximately 16% seen once. Material: blood. The receptors were sampled from a middle-aged woman with Graves' ophthalmopathy.

This clonotype has a count of ten or more. DNA of the CDR3: TGTGCCAGCAGTGAAGCGGGTGGTGGCAATCAGCCCCAGCATTTT. This translates into CASSEAGGGNQPQHF. The chain joins TRBV6-1 to TRBJ1-5; D is unclear. Germline V CDR1 and CDR2: MNHNS, SASEGT. V lost 0 bases, J lost 2 bases, and 8 bases lay in between. The CDR3 sequence is 15 residues long.

This clonotype was seen many times. V usage is TRBV11-2 and J usage is TRBJ2-1, with 9 bases aligning to TRBD2. Germline V gives CDR1 SGHAT, CDR2 FQNNGV. J gave up 4 bases and V 5 bases, and 6 bases lay outside the gene matches. The CDR3 runs to 15 residues. The CDR3 coding sequence is TGTGCCAGCAGCCAAGCTAGCGGGACTTACAATGAGCAGTTCTTC. Translating it yields CASSQASGTYNEQFF.

The rearrangement uses TRBV2 and TRBJ2-1; D gene unclear. V lost 6 bases, J lost 0 bases, and 12 bases lay in between. The CDR3 is made up of 15 amino acids. In germline, CDR1 is SNHLY, CDR2 FYNNEI. CDR3 amino acids: CASRASYVSYNEQFF. The CDR3 DNA sequence: TGTGCCAGCAGAGCCTCTTACGTCTCCTACAATGAGCAGTTCTTC.

This clonotype was recorded at least ten times. The V and J genes are TRBV28 and TRBJ2-1, with a tentative D call TRBD2 (5 bases). Per germline, CDR1 MDHEN and CDR2 SYDVKM. The CDR3 is 12 residues long. Trimming removed 4 bases at V and 10 bases at J, with 11 bases between. The CDR3 reads CASSSSSGEQFF. The CDR3 DNA sequence: TGTGCCAGCAGTTCCTCGTCGGGGGAGCAGTTCTTC.

The table lists this clonotype with a few counts. The J gene is TRBJ2-7, the V gene TRBV28, with D tentatively TRBD1 (9 bases). V shed 7 bases and J shed 3 bases, with 22 bases lying between them. This CDR3 is built from 16 residues. The V gene's germline CDR1 is MDHEN and CDR2 SYDVKM. The CDR3 loop reads CASTNRGRLAGYEQYF. DNA for the CDR3: TGTGCCAGCACCAACAGGGGGCGGCTAGCGGGCTACGAGCAGTACTTC. Together with reference TRBV28 and TRBJ2-7, the CDR3 gives the full variable domain: DVKVTQSSRYLVKRTGEKVFLECVQDMDHENMFWYRQDPGLGLRLIYFSYDVKMKEKGDIPEGYSVSREKKERFSLILESASTNQTSMYLCASTNRGRLAGYEQYFGPGTRLTVT.

CDR3 protein: CSTDRGNTEAFF. As DNA, the CDR3 is TGCAGCACTGACAGGGGGAACACTGAAGCTTTCTTT. The J gene is TRBJ1-1, the V gene TRBV29-1; 8 bases align to TRBD1. Per germline, CDR1 SQVTM and CDR2 ANQGSEA. This CDR3 is built from 12 residues. V was pared by 8 bases and J by 1 base, with 3 bases of the junction left unmatched. Filled out from reference TRBV29-1 and TRBJ1-1, the complete variable domain reads SAVISQKPSRDICQRGTSLTIQCQVDSQVTMMFWYRQQPGQSLTLIATANQGSEATYESGFVIDKFPISRPNLTFSTLTVSNMSPEDSSIYLCSTDRGNTEAFFGQGTRLTVV.

The J gene is TRBJ2-5, the V gene TRBV30, with 15 bases aligning to TRBD2. V gave up 5 bases and J gave up 4 bases; unmatched junction bases: 2. There are 14 residues in the CDR3. The germline V gene encodes CDR1 GTSNPN and CDR2 SVGIG (reference sequence). CDR3 DNA sequence: TGTGCCTGGCGGACTAGCGGGAGGGGAGAGACCCAGTACTTC. Its protein is CAWRTSGRGETQYF.

This clonotype was seen at least ten times. The chain couples TRBV6-2 or TRBV6-3 to TRBJ2-5; D is ambiguous. Germline V gives CDR1 MNHEY, CDR2 SVGEGT. The length of the CDR3 is 11 residues. Trimming took 2 bases from V and 5 from J, leaving 3 bases between them. CDR3 nucleotide sequence: TGTGCCAGCAGTTACACCGAGACCCAGTACTTC. It specifies CASSYTETQYF.

This clonotype has more than one count but fewer than ten. The CDR3 DNA sequence: TGTGCCAGCAGTGTGGACAGGACGATTCTCACAGATACGCAGTATTTT. Protein sequence: CASSVDRTILTDTQYF. J is TRBJ2-3 and V is TRBV5-5, with TRBD1 matching 7 bases. CDR3 length: 16 amino acids. The germline V gene encodes CDR1 SGHKS and CDR2 YYEKEE (reference sequence). Trimming took 5 bases from V and 2 from J; bases not matched to a gene: 11.

This clonotype has just a few counts. V usage is TRBV4-1 and J usage is TRBJ1-3; 7 nucleotides align to TRBD1. J was trimmed by 4 bases and V by 2 bases; bases with no gene match: 2. The CDR3 has 14 residues. Germline values: CDR1 MGHRA, CDR2 YSYEKL. The CDR3 is CASSQPDRGNTIYF. CDR3 coding DNA: TGCGCCAGCAGCCAACCGGACAGGGGAAACACCATATATTTT.